The source of this TCR beta chain is a study of T cell responses to AZD1222 COVID-19 vaccine. Study-wide findings and caveats: White British people made up most donors, females outnumbered males, and clonal diversity was possibly underestimated.

In the case of this clone: What it binds is unknown.

This CDR3 contains 16 residues. The germline V and J ends were trimmed by 5 bases and 0 bases, with 17 bases remaining between them. Germline loops: CDR1 MDHEN, CDR2 SYDVKM. The protocol was immunoSEQ multiplex PCR, while the TCRdb copy is restricted to in-frame clones and leaves out a portion. The table shows roughly 150,000 clones, with around nine tenths occurring only once. The sample here was peripheral blood, taken on day 0 of AZD1222 vaccination. The chain has TRBV28 and TRBJ2-7; perhaps TRBD2 as D (6 bases). This sequence was found in an adult in good health. CDR3 nucleotide sequence: TGTGCCAGCAGTCCTCCCTCGGGGGTACGCTCCTACGAGCAGTACTTC. It is translated as CASSPPSGVRSYEQYF. Full variable domain (rest looked up from reference TRBV28 and TRBJ2-7): DVKVTQSSRYLVKRTGEKVFLECVQDMDHENMFWYRQDPGLGLRLIYFSYDVKMKEKGDIPEGYSVSREKKERFSLILESASTNQTSMYLCASSPPSGVRSYEQYFGPGTRLTVT.